This T cell receptor (beta chain) was retrieved from a study of brain T cells in children with intractable seizures. Comments on this clone: The target antigen is unknown.

Time point denoted: blood from clinic visit 5 months post-surgery; TSC patient then seizure free. Surgery cases with the highest brain T cell transcript signatures were chosen for sequencing. Patients received at least one anti-epileptic drug before surgery. Study findings and constraints: Clones missing pre-surgery may reflect undersampling of that blood sample. Viral specificity was inferred only from CDR3 similarity; HCMV serostatus was unknown.

Sequencing used immunoSEQ multiplex PCR; TCRdb keeps in-frame clones, though not all of them. The table has about 340,000 clones, roughly 93% seen once. The CDR3 totals 14 residues. Germline-derived CDR1 and CDR2 are SGHRS and YFSETQ. The germline V and J ends were trimmed by 4 bases and 3 bases, with 13 bases remaining between them. The chain links TRBV5-1 to TRBJ2-5, with D hard to call. This TCR was sampled from a boy under two years old with tuberous sclerosis and intractable seizures. This material consisted of peripheral blood, taken approximately 5 months after surgery. The CDR3 DNA follows: TGCGCCAGCAGCAGCCTACTGCCCGAAGAGACCCAGTACTTC. Its translation is CASSSLLPEETQYF.